The 17 T cell receptor beta chains listed next were all sequenced from one sample in a study of T cells in Graves' hyperthyroidism and ophthalmopathy. RNA transcripts provided the source from which TCR beta CDR3 regions were amplified. The primer set for the first-round RT-PCR of the TCR CDR3 was HTBI. TCRdb reanalysed the multiplex PCR reads using MiXCR and keeps one entry per CDR3 protein. Counted here are more than 650,000 distinct CDR3 sequences, less than 15% occurring once; the ten biggest clones make up roughly 10%. The sample was blood. The origin of the receptors is a woman younger than 30 with Graves' hyperthyroidism.

This clonotype has a handful of counts. V gene TRBV18 combines with J gene TRBJ2-6; possibly TRBD2 for D (5 bases). Germline V gene data show CDR1 as KGHSH and CDR2 as LQKENI. The V and J ends lost 1 base and 0 bases respectively, with 10 bases between them. This CDR3 region has 17 residues. The CDR3 protein is CASSPLGSNSGANVLTF. CDR3 bases: TGTGCCAGCTCACCACTAGGGAGCAACTCTGGGGCCAACGTCCTGACTTTC.

At least ten counts were recorded for this clonotype. The rearrangement links TRBV27 to TRBJ1-1, with D perhaps matching TRBD1 (6 bases). V gave up 1 base and J gave up 4 bases, with 10 bases separating them. CDR3 length: 14 amino acids. Looked up from germline, CDR1 is MNHEY and CDR2 is SMNVEV (reference sequence). CDR3 sequence: CASSLYGGGTEAFF. Here the CDR3 DNA reads TGTGCCAGCAGTTTATACGGGGGCGGCACTGAAGCTTTCTTT.

The chain carries TRBV7-9 and TRBJ1-3; D ambiguous. Trimming shortened V by 0 bases and J by 3 bases, and 12 bases separated the two germline ends. Germline V gene data show CDR1 as SEHNR and CDR2 as FQNEAQ (reference sequence). This CDR3 spans 16 amino acids. DNA of the CDR3: TGTGCCAGCAGCTTAGCGCTGGCAACGGTTGGAAACACCATATATTTT. This codes for CASSLALATVGNTIYF.

This clonotype has more than one count but fewer than ten. CDR3 in DNA: TGTGCCAGCAGTCACAGGGATAGCACAGATACGCAGTATTTT. It codes for CASSHRDSTDTQYF. V usage is TRBV6-5 and J usage is TRBJ2-3; a weak D match, TRBD1 (6 bases). Germline-derived CDR1 and CDR2 are MNHEY and SVGAGI. V lost 5 bases to trimming and J lost 0 bases, with 9 bases between them. CDR3 length: 14 residues.

The table lists this clonotype with many counts. CDR3 sequence: CATSDRGLRQPQHF. As DNA, the CDR3 is TGTGCCACCAGTGATCGGGGGTTGCGGCAGCCCCAGCATTTT. This sequence joins TRBV24-1 and TRBJ1-5; a weak D match, TRBD1 (5 bases). Germline V lookup: CDR1 KGHDR, CDR2 SFDVKD. The ends were cut back, 3 bases at V and 7 bases at J, with 12 bases in the middle. The CDR3 extends over 14 amino acids.

This clonotype was counted ten times or more. The chain carries TRBV6-2 or TRBV6-3 and TRBJ2-7, with D possibly being TRBD1 (5 bases). The CDR3 length is 13 residues. The V end lost 6 bases, the J end lost 6 bases, and 15 bases lay between the germline ends. The germline V gene has CDR1 MNHEY and CDR2 SVGEGT. The CDR3 loop is CASRDRSFGEQYF. As DNA, the CDR3 is TGTGCCAGCAGAGACAGAAGCTTCGGCGAGCAGTACTTC.

This clonotype was recorded at least ten times. The chain uses TRBV18 and TRBJ1-5, with TRBD1 matching over 8 bases. From germline, CDR1 is KGHSH and CDR2 LQKENI. Trimming took 4 bases from V and 6 from J; bases not matched to a gene: 5. This CDR3 comprises 14 residues. CDR3 coding DNA: TGTGCCAGCTCACGACAGGGGATGGGTCAGCCCCAGCATTTT. Protein sequence: CASSRQGMGQPQHF.

The chain joins TRBV6-9 to TRBJ1-1; TRBD1 might be the D (5 bases). Between the trimmed V and J ends, which lost 2 bases and 1 base, there was a span of 11 bases. The germline V gene encodes CDR1 MNHGY and CDR2 SVAAGI. The CDR3 spans 15 residues. The CDR3 here is CASSYDAGRNTEAFF. The DNA of the CDR3 is TGTGCCAGCAGTTATGACGCAGGGCGGAACACTGAAGCTTTCTTT.

The V gene is TRBV6-2 or TRBV6-3, the J gene TRBJ2-7, with TRBD2 matching over 7 bases. This CDR3 is built from 15 residues. The J segment lost 4 bases and the V segment lost 0 bases, leaving 6 bases of the junction unmatched. Germline V gives CDR1 MNHEY, CDR2 SVGEGT. The CDR3 DNA is TGTGCCAGCAGTTACTCGTTCTCAGCGGGATACGAGCAGTACTTC. Translated, it gives CASSYSFSAGYEQYF.

This clonotype was seen many times. The rearrangement links TRBV20-1 to TRBJ1-2, with D uncertain. The germline V and J ends were trimmed by 0 bases and 7 bases, with 18 bases remaining between them. Germline V CDR1 and CDR2: DFQATT, SNEGSKA (reference sequence). This CDR3 region has 15 residues. In DNA, the CDR3 is TGCAGTGCTAGAGATCAAGTGGGTGCTAGGGTTGGCTACACCTTC. It translates to CSARDQVGARVGYTF.

This clonotype was detected only a few times. CDR3 sequence (DNA): TGTGCCAGCAGTTTATCGACGGGACAGGGGTGGGCCCAGCATTTT. This translates into CASSLSTGQGWAQHF. This rearrangement joins TRBV27 to TRBJ1-5; 10 bases align to TRBD1. J lost 11 bases, V lost 0 bases, and 7 bases had no gene match. Germline V gene sequence: CDR1 MNHEY, CDR2 SMNVEV (reference sequence). The CDR3 has 15 residues.

The V call is TRBV7-3, the J call TRBJ2-3; the D is unclear. Trimming took off 5 bases at V and 1 base at J, with 10 bases between the two ends. The V gene's germline CDR1 is SGHTA and CDR2 FQGTGA. This CDR3 has 14 amino acids. This CDR3 is CASSPSSRTDTQYF. In DNA form, the CDR3 reads TGTGCCAGCAGCCCCAGCTCCCGCACAGATACGCAGTATTTT.

Here the CDR3 DNA reads TGCAGTGCTAGAGATTGGGGGGTTAGCGGGAGCTACGAGCAGTACTTC. Its translation: CSARDWGVSGSYEQYF. The J gene is TRBJ2-7, the V gene TRBV20-1; 9 nucleotides agree with TRBD2. V dropped 0 bases and J dropped 3; count of bases not matched to a gene: 9. This CDR3 is built from 16 residues. CDR1 and CDR2 (germline): DFQATT, SNEGSKA (reference sequence).

This clonotype was counted only a few times. The CDR3 nucleotides read TGTGCCACCGCTCGGGGATCCTATAATTCACCCCTCCACTTT. As protein: CATARGSYNSPLHF. The chain carries TRBV19 and TRBJ1-6, with no clear D. Germline CDR1 LNHDA, CDR2 SQIVND (reference sequence). CDR3 length: 14 residues. V dropped 10 bases and J dropped 1 base, with 11 bases sitting between them.

This clonotype was observed a handful of times. CDR3: CATRGELNTEAFF. The CDR3, as DNA: TGTGCCACCAGAGGGGAATTGAACACTGAAGCTTTCTTT. The chain joins TRBV24-1 to TRBJ1-1, with D possibly TRBD1 on 5 matching bases. Between the trimmed V and J ends, which lost 7 bases and 0 bases, there was a span of 8 bases. CDR3 length: 13 amino acids. Germline V gene data show CDR1 as KGHDR and CDR2 as SFDVKD.

This clonotype was recorded at least ten times. V and J are TRBV5-5 and TRBJ2-7; 11 bases are shared with TRBD1. The V gene end was trimmed by 4 bases and the J gene end by 5 bases; junction bases not matched to a gene: 5. The germline CDR1 and CDR2 sequences are SGHKS and YYEKEE (reference sequence). The CDR3 runs to 14 residues. The CDR3 loop is CASSGTGGIDEQYF. The CDR3 bases are TGTGCCAGCAGCGGGACAGGGGGTATCGACGAGCAGTACTTC.

This chain links TRBV7-2 with TRBJ2-2; TRBD1 aligns across 8 bases. Germline V lookup: CDR1 SGHTA, CDR2 FQGNSA. V trimming: 1 base; J trimming: 8 bases; junction bases outside the gene matches: 12. The CDR3 contains 17 residues. The CDR3 here is CASSLVPPGQAAGELFF. The CDR3 DNA reads as TGTGCCAGCAGCTTAGTCCCCCCGGGACAGGCCGCAGGGGAGCTGTTTTTT.